This T cell receptor (delta chain) was identified during a study of gamma delta lymphoproliferative disorders and STAT genes. Background on the study: At least 50 ng of genomic DNA went into each LymphoTrack Dx TCRG Assay library. The EuroClonality-NGS protocol was used to prepare delta libraries.

J gave up 0 bases and V 2 bases, and 30 bases lay outside the gene matches. Germline V gene sequence: CDR1 TSWWSYY, CDR2 QGS. This CDR3 comprises 24 residues. TCRdb re-called the multiplex PCR reads via CATT. The table has some 1,400 delta-chain clones, almost 0.9% seen once; the top ten hold about 46%. The receptor sequences were amplified from genomic DNA of peripheral blood mononuclear cells. Note on this clone: TCRdb pairs this DNA with a much larger clone's protein that differs at residue 15, likely a read error; the protein shown was translated from the DNA.

The TCR was taken from a human donor in good health. The chain carries TRDV1 and TRDJ1, with TRDD3 matching over 7 bases. Sequencing was carried out using blood. The CDR3 protein is CALGEYLVANFITGDPKYTDKLIF. CDR3 sequence (DNA): TGTGCTCTTGGGGAATATTTGGTCGCCAATTTCATAACTGGGGACCCGAAGTACACCGATAAACTCATCTTT.